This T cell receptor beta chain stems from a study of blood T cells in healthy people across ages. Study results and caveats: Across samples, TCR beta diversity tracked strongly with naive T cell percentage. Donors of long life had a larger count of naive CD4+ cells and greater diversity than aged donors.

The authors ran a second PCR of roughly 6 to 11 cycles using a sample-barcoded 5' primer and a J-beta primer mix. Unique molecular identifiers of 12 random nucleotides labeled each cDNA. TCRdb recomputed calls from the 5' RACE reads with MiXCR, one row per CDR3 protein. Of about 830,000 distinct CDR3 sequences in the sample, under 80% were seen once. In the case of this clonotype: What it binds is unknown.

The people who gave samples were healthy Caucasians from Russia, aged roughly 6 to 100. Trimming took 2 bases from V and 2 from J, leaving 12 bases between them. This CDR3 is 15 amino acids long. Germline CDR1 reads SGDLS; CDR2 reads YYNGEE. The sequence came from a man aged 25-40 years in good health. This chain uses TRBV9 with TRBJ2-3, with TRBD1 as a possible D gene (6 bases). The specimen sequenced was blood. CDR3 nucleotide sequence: TGTGCCAGCAGCGTGAGCGACAGGAACACAGATACGCAGTATTTT. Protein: CASSVSDRNTDTQYF.